Shown below are 14 T cell receptor beta chains from a single sample sequenced in a study of cytomegalovirus exposure and HLA in healthy donors (dated by TCRdb to between 2016 and 2019). The library was built by means of the immunoSEQ multiplex PCR assay. For the multiplex PCR, a mixture combining 60 forward primers for TCR Vbeta segments and 13 reverse primers for TCR Jbeta segments was used. TCRdb obtained this table from immuneACCESS and retained in-frame rearrangements with V and J assigned. These tables miss some clones; where compared with another copy, unresolved V genes account for less than half of the shortfall, and the remainder is unexplained. This sample has about 130,000 clones in its table, and 75% to 90% of those were observed once. 1% of the sample is held by the ten biggest clonotypes. The source material was PBMCs. The receptors come from a man aged 40-49 years in good health and CMV-seronegative.

The chain links TRBV19 to TRBJ2-2; D possibly corresponds to TRBD2 (5 bases). Germline CDR1 reads LNHDA; CDR2 reads SQIVND (reference sequence). With 2 bases removed from V and 7 bases from J, the gap between germline ends came to 11 bases. This CDR3 is 14 amino acids long. CDR3 bases: TGTGCCAGTAGTATAAGAGGGTTTGGCGGGGAGCTGTTTTTT. The encoded protein is CASSIRGFGGELFF.

V usage is TRBV28 and J usage is TRBJ1-5, with D hard to call. The CDR3 is 17 residues long. Germline assignment: CDR1 MDHEN and CDR2 SYDVKM. V was clipped by 4 bases and J by 0 bases, with 16 bases between them. DNA of the CDR3: TGTGCCAGCAGTTCCTCCTTGAGCTCCTATAGCAATCAGCCCCAGCATTTT. Translation gives CASSSSLSSYSNQPQHF. The full variable domain, completed using reference TRBV28 and TRBJ1-5, is DVKVTQSSRYLVKRTGEKVFLECVQDMDHENMFWYRQDPGLGLRLIYFSYDVKMKEKGDIPEGYSVSREKKERFSLILESASTNQTSMYLCASSSSLSSYSNQPQHFGDGTRLSIL.

The rearrangement links TRBV10-2 to TRBJ1-5; D unclear. The V end lost 6 bases, the J end lost 4 bases, and 16 bases lay between the germline ends. This CDR3 has 15 residues. Germline CDR1 WSHSY, CDR2 SAAADI. In DNA, the CDR3 is TGCGCCAGCAGATCCGCCGACCTAGGTAATCAGCCCCAGCATTTT. Translating gives CASRSADLGNQPQHF.

The chain carries TRBV7-2 and TRBJ2-5, with D possibly being TRBD2 (5 bases). V dropped 4 bases and J dropped 7 bases, with 16 bases sitting between them. CDR1 is SGHTA, CDR2 FQGNSA, per germline. The CDR3 is 14 residues long. CDR3: CASSSTGGEGTQYF. The CDR3 bases are TGTGCCAGCAGCTCCACTGGCGGAGAGGGGACCCAGTACTTC.

The genes are TRBV9 and TRBJ2-3; D is possibly TRBD2 (5 bases). In germline, CDR1 is SGDLS, CDR2 YYNGEE. The CDR3 contains 16 residues. The ends were cut back, 3 bases at V and 0 bases at J, with 14 bases in the middle. In DNA, the CDR3 is TGTGCCAGCAGCGCCCCCGAGGGCCCAAGCACAGATACGCAGTATTTT. Residues: CASSAPEGPSTDTQYF.

This clone was recorded once. The chain links TRBV28 to TRBJ2-3; 7 nucleotides line up with TRBD1. The V gene end was trimmed by 6 bases and the J gene end by 6 bases; junction bases not matched to a gene: 12. This CDR3 contains 15 residues. CDR1 is MDHEN, CDR2 SYDVKM, per germline. Here the CDR3 DNA reads TGTGCCAGCAGCGGACAGGATAGTCGATGGGATACGCAGTATTTT. It specifies CASSGQDSRWDTQYF.

This chain links TRBV5-1 with TRBJ2-1; 8 bases align to TRBD2. Germline lookup yields CDR1 SGHRS and CDR2 YFSETQ. There are 15 residues in the CDR3. The V and J ends lost 0 bases and 3 bases, in that order; junction bases with no gene match: 2. CDR3 in DNA: TGCGCCAGCAGCTTGGTAGCGGGGAGCTACAATGAGCAGTTCTTC. It specifies CASSLVAGSYNEQFF.

The chain uses TRBV28 and TRBJ2-7; 8 nucleotides agree with TRBD1. Trimming cost V 3 bases and J 2 bases; bases outside gene matches: 3. The CDR3 has 14 residues. Germline CDR1 is MDHEN and CDR2 is SYDVKM. The DNA for the CDR3 is TGTGCCAGCAGTTTTTGGGACAGGCCCTACGAGCAGTACTTC. It specifies CASSFWDRPYEQYF.

A few counts support this clone. This chain links TRBV18 with TRBJ2-1; 13 nucleotides align to TRBD2. Germline V lookup: CDR1 KGHSH, CDR2 LQKENI. V shed 0 bases, J shed 6 bases, and the junction held 2 bases outside the gene matches. The CDR3 length is 16 residues. CDR3 coding DNA: TGTGCCAGCTCACCACCGGGACTAGCGGGGAGCAATGAGCAGTTCTTC. Protein: CASSPPGLAGSNEQFF.

The V gene is TRBV29-1, the J gene TRBJ2-3; 7 nucleotides agree with TRBD2. This CDR3 has 12 amino acids. CDR1 is SQVTM, CDR2 ANQGSEA, per germline. The trim removed 6 bases at V and 5 bases at J, leaving 5 bases unmatched. The CDR3 DNA reads as TGCAGCGTCGCATGGGAGGGAGATACGCAGTATTTT. Its protein product is CSVAWEGDTQYF.

CDR3: CASSIGQLRDRYNEQFF. The CDR3 nucleotides read TGTGCCAGCAGTATCGGACAACTTAGAGACAGGTACAATGAGCAGTTCTTC. The chain employs TRBV28 and TRBJ2-1, with TRBD1 as a possible D gene (6 bases). V was cut by 5 bases and J by 4 bases, with 21 bases left in between. CDR3 size: 17 residues. Germline CDR1 MDHEN, CDR2 SYDVKM.

The V call is TRBV7-3, the J call TRBJ1-1, with a possible D match to TRBD1 (6 bases). Germline CDR1 reads SGHTA; CDR2 reads FQGTGA. The CDR3 spans 14 residues. The V and J ends lost 5 bases and 4 bases respectively, with 14 bases between them. DNA for the CDR3: TGTGCCAGCAGCGAACAGGGTTTCAGCACTGAAGCTTTCTTT. Amino acids: CASSEQGFSTEAFF. The whole variable domain, filled in from reference TRBV7-3 and TRBJ1-1, reads GAGVSQTPSNKVTEKGKYVELRCDPISGHTALYWYRQSLGQGPEFLIYFQGTGAADDSGLPNDRFFAVRPEGSVSTLKIQRTERGDSAVYLCASSEQGFSTEAFFGQGTRLTVV.

The rearrangement uses TRBV6-5 and TRBJ2-1; TRBD2 agrees at 9 bases. Germline CDR1 MNHEY, CDR2 SVGAGI. V trimming: 7 bases; J trimming: 7 bases; junction bases outside the gene matches: 5. CDR3 size: 13 residues. DNA for the CDR3: TGTGCCAGCACCGGCGGGGGGGCAAATGAGCAGTTCTTC. It translates to CASTGGGANEQFF.

The J gene is TRBJ1-5, the V gene TRBV19, with a tentative D call TRBD1 (6 bases). Germline CDR1 and CDR2: LNHDA and SQIVND (reference sequence). This CDR3 has 15 residues. Trimming shortened V by 7 bases and J by 5 bases, and 18 bases separated the two germline ends. CDR3 nucleotide sequence: TGTGCCAGTAACCCGACAGGAGTCTCTCATCAGCCCCAGCATTTT. Protein sequence: CASNPTGVSHQPQHF.